Listed below are T cell receptor beta chains from one sample, sequenced in a study of Graves' ophthalmopathy and Graves' hyperthyroidism. MiXCR was run by TCRdb on the multiplex PCR reads, yielding one entry per CDR3 protein. The table includes some 240,000 distinct CDR3 sequences, 45% to 55% detected once. Sequencing was performed on peripheral blood. These receptors came from an adult man with Graves' ophthalmopathy. Each CDR3 is given with its conserved first and last residue. Fields, in order: CDR3 DNA, CDR3 protein, V gene, J gene, clone size, D gene. D genes are given only for firm matches. A row's size may be missing; if present it is once, few, many or a size class.

cdr3_nt: TGTGCCAGCAGCTCCCACAGGGACGGCACTGAAGCTTTCTTT
cdr3_aa: CASSSHRDGTEAFF
v_call: TRBV7-6
j_call: TRBJ1-1
clone_size: few
d_call: NA

cdr3_nt: TGTGCCAGCAGCCAAGATGAGGGGAGGAATTCACCCCTCCACTTT
cdr3_aa: CASSQDEGRNSPLHF
v_call: TRBV14
j_call: TRBJ1-6
clone_size: once
d_call: NA

cdr3_nt: TGCGCCAGCAGCCTGGTGGGACAGGGAGGGAGCACTGAAGCTTTCTTT
cdr3_aa: CASSLVGQGGSTEAFF
v_call: TRBV5-1
j_call: TRBJ1-1
clone_size: few
d_call: TRBD1

cdr3_nt: TGCAGTGCTATCCGGGACAGGTACACTGAAGCTTTCTTT
cdr3_aa: CSAIRDRYTEAFF
v_call: TRBV20-1
j_call: TRBJ1-1
clone_size: NA
d_call: TRBD1

cdr3_nt: TGCAGTGCTACGGACAGCTATGGCTACACCTTC
cdr3_aa: CSATDSYGYTF
v_call: TRBV20-1
j_call: TRBJ1-2
clone_size: NA
d_call: NA

cdr3_nt: TGCAGCGTGGGAACAGGGACGAACACTGAAGCTTTCTTT
cdr3_aa: CSVGTGTNTEAFF
v_call: TRBV29-1
j_call: TRBJ1-1
clone_size: NA
d_call: NA

cdr3_nt: TGTGCCACCAGTGATACCGGGACAGCCGATCAGCCCCAGCATTTT
cdr3_aa: CATSDTGTADQPQHF
v_call: TRBV24-1
j_call: TRBJ1-5
clone_size: NA
d_call: TRBD1

cdr3_nt: TGCAGTGCTAGAGAAGCCCCAGACAGGCTGAACACTGAAGCTTTCTTT
cdr3_aa: CSAREAPDRLNTEAFF
v_call: TRBV20-1
j_call: TRBJ1-1
clone_size: NA
d_call: NA

cdr3_nt: TGTGCCAGCAGTCCACCAGCGAACACTGAAGCTTTCTTT
cdr3_aa: CASSPPANTEAFF
v_call: TRBV2
j_call: TRBJ1-1
clone_size: many
d_call: NA

cdr3_nt: TGTGCCAGCAGTGAGGCTGACGCAGAATGGGAGACCCAGTACTTC
cdr3_aa: CASSEADAEWETQYF
v_call: TRBV9
j_call: TRBJ2-5
clone_size: NA
d_call: NA

cdr3_nt: TGTGCCAGCAGCCACAGAAGGACCGGGGAGCTGTTTTTT
cdr3_aa: CASSHRRTGELFF
v_call: TRBV9
j_call: TRBJ2-2
clone_size: few
d_call: NA

cdr3_nt: TGCAGTGCTAGGGGCAGGGTCGGTCAGCCCCGGCATTTT
cdr3_aa: CSARGRVGQPRHF
v_call: TRBV20-1
j_call: TRBJ1-5
clone_size: NA
d_call: NA

cdr3_nt: TGTGCCAGCAGCTTATTACTAGCGGAGAGCTCTGGGGCCAACGTCCTGACTTTC
cdr3_aa: CASSLLLAESSGANVLTF
v_call: TRBV7-6
j_call: TRBJ2-6
clone_size: NA
d_call: TRBD2

cdr3_nt: TGTGCCAGCAGTTTCGCCTCCCCCCACGAGCAGTACTTC
cdr3_aa: CASSFASPHEQYF
v_call: TRBV12-3/TRBV12-4
j_call: TRBJ2-7
clone_size: NA
d_call: NA

cdr3_nt: TGTGCCAGCAGTCCCCGACAGGCAAGCCAAGAGACCCAGTACTTC
cdr3_aa: CASSPRQASQETQYF
v_call: TRBV12-3/TRBV12-4
j_call: TRBJ2-5
clone_size: NA
d_call: NA

cdr3_nt: TGTGCCAGCAGTTCCGGGACCATTAACTATGGCTACACCTTC
cdr3_aa: CASSSGTINYGYTF
v_call: TRBV10-2
j_call: TRBJ1-2
clone_size: few
d_call: NA

cdr3_nt: TGTGCCAGCAGTCCAATCAGGGGTGAAAAACTGTTTTTT
cdr3_aa: CASSPIRGEKLFF
v_call: TRBV12-3/TRBV12-4
j_call: TRBJ1-4
clone_size: NA
d_call: NA

cdr3_nt: TGTGCCAGCAGCCTGGGACAGCCCCTCGGTGGTCAGCCCCAGCATTTT
cdr3_aa: CASSLGQPLGGQPQHF
v_call: TRBV7-9
j_call: TRBJ1-5
clone_size: NA
d_call: TRBD1

cdr3_nt: TGTGCCATCAGGGGACAGAGCTTAGAGCAGTACTTC
cdr3_aa: CAIRGQSLEQYF
v_call: TRBV10-3
j_call: TRBJ2-7
clone_size: NA
d_call: TRBD1

cdr3_nt: TGTGCCAGCAGCACAAGACACGAGCCATTCTACGAGCAGTACTTC
cdr3_aa: CASSTRHEPFYEQYF
v_call: TRBV7-8
j_call: TRBJ2-7
clone_size: NA
d_call: NA

cdr3_nt: TGTGCCAGCAGCTGGTCGACAGGACCTAATTCACCCCTCCACTTT
cdr3_aa: CASSWSTGPNSPLHF
v_call: TRBV5-8
j_call: TRBJ1-6
clone_size: many
d_call: NA

cdr3_nt: TGTGCCAGCAGCTTAACGGGGACAGGTGCCTACGTCCTGACTTTC
cdr3_aa: CASSLTGTGAYVLTF
v_call: TRBV7-9
j_call: TRBJ2-6
clone_size: NA
d_call: TRBD1

cdr3_nt: TGCAGCGCCCTCGGCACAATTACCGGGGAGCTGTTTTTT
cdr3_aa: CSALGTITGELFF
v_call: TRBV29-1
j_call: TRBJ2-2
clone_size: many
d_call: NA

cdr3_nt: TGTGCCAGCGGGCACCGGGACTCAACCTACGAGCAGTACTTC
cdr3_aa: CASGHRDSTYEQYF
v_call: TRBV6-1
j_call: TRBJ2-7
clone_size: many
d_call: NA